Shown below are 20 T cell receptor beta chains from a single sample sequenced in a study of graft-versus-host responses after intestinal transplantation. Repertoires were generated with immunoSEQ multiplex PCR, while TCRdb's copy carries only in-frame clones and drops some. The sample holds some 43,000 clones, just under 95% seen once. The sample consisted of PBMCs, taken 330 to 350 days after intestinal transplant. Source of these receptors: a human patient who received an intestinal transplant, so some T cells may come from the graft donor.

The chain combines TRBV6-5 with TRBJ2-5, with D possibly matching TRBD2 (6 bases). The CDR3 length is 13 residues. V dropped 7 bases and J dropped 7 bases, with 16 bases sitting between them. Germline CDR1 and CDR2: MNHEY and SVGAGI. The CDR3 nucleotides are TGTGCCAGCAATCACCCGACTAGGGGGACCCAGTACTTC. Translation gives CASNHPTRGTQYF.

The chain links TRBV6-1 to TRBJ1-5; TRBD1 is a possible D gene (5 bases). V lost 5 bases, J lost 5 bases, and 7 bases lay in between. Germline lookup yields CDR1 MNHNS and CDR2 SASEGT. This CDR3 contains 12 residues. CDR3 DNA: TGTGCCAGCAGTTCGGGGGATCAGCCCCAGCATTTT. This encodes CASSSGDQPQHF.

V is TRBV28 and J is TRBJ1-4; D remains unclear. CDR3 length equals 14 residues. The germline gives CDR1 MDHEN, CDR2 SYDVKM. Trimming took off 4 bases at V and 14 bases at J, with 20 bases between the two ends. The CDR3, as DNA: TGTGCCAGCAGTTCTGAGCAACGACGAGAGGTCCTGTTTTTT. This sequence encodes CASSSEQRREVLFF.

The CDR3 region is CASSTGQETQYF. The CDR3, as DNA: TGCGCCAGCAGCACGGGACAAGAGACCCAGTACTTC. The chain employs TRBV5-1 and TRBJ2-5; D is possibly TRBD2 (5 bases). Trimming stripped 4 bases from V and 2 bases from J, with 6 bases between. The CDR3 is made up of 12 amino acids. Per the germline V gene, CDR1 is SGHRS and CDR2 is YFSETQ. The full variable domain, in which reference TRBV5-1 and TRBJ2-5 provide the parts outside the CDR3, is KAGVTQTPRYLIKTRGQQVTLSCSPISGHRSVSWYQQTPGQGLQFLFEYFSETQRNKGNFPGRFSGRQFSNSRSEMNVSTLELGDSALYLCASSTGQETQYFGPGTRLLVL.

Regarding this clone: The conserved final phenylalanine or tryptophan is absent from the CDR3, which likely points to a read error. This chain joins TRBV6-1 and TRBJ1-6; 8 bases map to TRBD1. The CDR3 has 13 residues. Per germline, CDR1 MNHNS and CDR2 SASEGT. Trimming cost V 6 bases and J 7 bases; bases outside gene matches: 2. CDR3: CASSPGGNSPLHL. The CDR3 nucleotides read TGTGCCAGCAGCCCAGGGGGCAATTCACCCCTCCACCTT.

This rearrangement joins TRBV5-1 to TRBJ2-7; D uncertain. In germline, CDR1 is SGHRS, CDR2 YFSETQ. Trimming pared 1 base from V and 5 bases from J, leaving 16 bases between. This CDR3 has 15 amino acids. The CDR3 DNA reads TGCGCCAGCAGCTTGATGTGGCAGACCAGCCACGAGCAGTACTTC. Amino acids: CASSLMWQTSHEQYF.

The chain is built from TRBV27 and TRBJ2-5; D is unclear. Per germline, CDR1 MNHEY and CDR2 SMNVEV (reference sequence). CDR3 length: 13 amino acids. The V end lost 6 bases, the J end lost 7 bases, and 15 bases lay between the germline ends. CDR3 sequence reads: CASSPDGSGTQYF. The CDR3 bases are TGTGCCAGCAGCCCGGACGGATCGGGGACCCAGTACTTC.

This clone was detected only a few times. The chain couples TRBV5-1 to TRBJ1-4; 7 bases map to TRBD1. This CDR3 has 15 amino acids. V dropped 2 bases and J dropped 4; count of bases not matched to a gene: 5. Germline V gene lookup returns CDR1 SGHRS and CDR2 YFSETQ. The CDR3 DNA follows: TGCGCCAGCAGCTTTGGGGACAGAGATAATGAAAAACTGTTTTTT. Residues: CASSFGDRDNEKLFF. The variable domain in full, completed from reference TRBV5-1 and TRBJ1-4, reads KAGVTQTPRYLIKTRGQQVTLSCSPISGHRSVSWYQQTPGQGLQFLFEYFSETQRNKGNFPGRFSGRQFSNSRSEMNVSTLELGDSALYLCASSFGDRDNEKLFFGSGTQLSVL.

The V call is TRBV18, the J call TRBJ1-5; D unresolved. The V end was cut by 8 bases, the J end by 2 bases, with 10 bases between. Germline loops: CDR1 KGHSH, CDR2 LQKENI. The CDR3 runs to 13 residues. The DNA for the CDR3 is TGTGCCAGCGCGCGAGGCGGCAATCAGCCCCAGCATTTT. It specifies CASARGGNQPQHF.

This rearrangement joins TRBV6-5 to TRBJ1-3; D may be TRBD1 (6 bases). Germline lookup yields CDR1 MNHEY and CDR2 SVGAGI. The length of the CDR3 is 14 residues. V was cut by 0 bases and J by 4 bases, with 7 bases left in between. The DNA of the CDR3 is TGTGCCAGCAGTTACTCCCAGGGGGGAAACACCATATATTTT. Encoded protein: CASSYSQGGNTIYF.

In its sample, this clone was seen once. The chain combines TRBV7-9 with TRBJ1-1; D is ambiguous. Germline V gene sequence: CDR1 SEHNR, CDR2 FQNEAQ (reference sequence). The CDR3 spans 13 residues. Trimming removed 5 bases at V and 0 bases at J, with 7 bases between. CDR3 protein: CASSPGMNTEAFF. Written as DNA, the CDR3 is TGTGCCAGCAGCCCCGGGATGAACACTGAAGCTTTCTTT.

CDR3 protein: CSVDGRPGLYGYTF. In DNA form, the CDR3 reads TGCAGCGTTGACGGACGGCCAGGGCTCTATGGCTACACCTTC. The chain combines TRBV29-1 with TRBJ1-2, with a possible D match to TRBD1 (5 bases). Germline assignment: CDR1 SQVTM and CDR2 ANQGSEA. This CDR3 is built from 14 residues. Deletions cut 3 bases from V and 4 bases from J, with 15 bases between.

The chain recombines TRBV7-6 with TRBJ1-3; D is undetermined. This CDR3 has 15 amino acids. Trimming left V 5 bases short and J 2 bases short, with 13 bases between. CDR1 is SGHVS and CDR2 is FNYEAQ in the germline V gene. CDR3 nucleotide sequence: TGTGCCAGCAGCCGGACCGGTTCGGCTGGAAACACCATATATTTT. Amino acids: CASSRTGSAGNTIYF.

The rearrangement links TRBV6-1 to TRBJ2-5; possibly TRBD2 for D (5 bases). With 10 bases removed from V and 1 base from J, the gap between germline ends came to 7 bases. This CDR3 contains 11 residues. Germline CDR1 and CDR2: MNHNS and SASEGT. This CDR3 reads CATRGQETQYF. The CDR3 region has the DNA TGTGCCACCCGGGGCCAAGAGACCCAGTACTTC.

The rearrangement joins TRBV28 to TRBJ2-7; 10 positions match TRBD2. V trimming: 8 bases; J trimming: 4 bases; junction bases outside the gene matches: 2. This CDR3 is 12 amino acids long. CDR1 MDHEN and CDR2 SYDVKM come from the germline V gene. The CDR3, as DNA: TGTGCCAGCCAGGGACTAGCGTACGAGCAGTACTTC. Translating it yields CASQGLAYEQYF.

The chain is built from TRBV7-2 and TRBJ1-5; a possible D gene is TRBD1 (5 bases). CDR1 is SGHTA, CDR2 FQGNSA, per germline. Deletions cut 3 bases from V and 5 bases from J, with 8 bases between. The CDR3 is 13 amino acids. The CDR3 protein is CASSLWGDQPQHF. CDR3 sequence (DNA): TGTGCCAGCAGCTTGTGGGGGGATCAGCCCCAGCATTTT.

This clone was picked up one time. The chain links TRBV28 to TRBJ1-3, with TRBD1 matching over 8 bases. The ends lost 5 bases at V and 4 bases at J; junction bases unmatched: 7. Germline CDR1 is MDHEN and CDR2 is SYDVKM. The CDR3 extends over 15 amino acids. The DNA of the CDR3 is TGTGCCAGCAGTACGACAGGGGCAGGCGGAAACACCATATATTTT. Its protein product is CASSTTGAGGNTIYF.

This clone appeared a few times. The chain links TRBV4-2 to TRBJ2-7; D is tentatively TRBD1 or TRBD2 (5 bases each). Trimming removed 4 bases from V and 1 base from J, with 14 bases in between. Germline CDR1 reads LGHNA; CDR2 reads YNFKEQ. There are 15 residues in the CDR3. The CDR3 loop is CASSRELGESYEQYF. CDR3 DNA sequence: TGTGCCAGCAGCCGGGAGCTAGGGGAGTCCTACGAGCAGTACTTC.

CDR3: CASSAGLSTDTQYF. The DNA for the CDR3 is TGTGCCAGCAGCGCAGGTCTTAGCACAGATACGCAGTATTTT. The V gene is TRBV9, the J gene TRBJ2-3; D is unclear. V was pared by 3 bases and J by 0 bases, with 8 bases between. CDR3 length equals 14 residues. Germline V lookup: CDR1 SGDLS, CDR2 YYNGEE.

V is TRBV19 and J is TRBJ1-1, with TRBD1 identical over 8 bases. The J segment lost 9 bases and the V segment lost 5 bases, leaving 14 bases of the junction unmatched. Germline V gene sequence: CDR1 LNHDA, CDR2 SQIVND (reference sequence). CDR3 size: 15 residues. The DNA of the CDR3 is TGTGCCAGTAGTTACCCGGGACAGGCAGCGATTCAAGCTTTCTTT. Its protein product is CASSYPGQAAIQAFF.